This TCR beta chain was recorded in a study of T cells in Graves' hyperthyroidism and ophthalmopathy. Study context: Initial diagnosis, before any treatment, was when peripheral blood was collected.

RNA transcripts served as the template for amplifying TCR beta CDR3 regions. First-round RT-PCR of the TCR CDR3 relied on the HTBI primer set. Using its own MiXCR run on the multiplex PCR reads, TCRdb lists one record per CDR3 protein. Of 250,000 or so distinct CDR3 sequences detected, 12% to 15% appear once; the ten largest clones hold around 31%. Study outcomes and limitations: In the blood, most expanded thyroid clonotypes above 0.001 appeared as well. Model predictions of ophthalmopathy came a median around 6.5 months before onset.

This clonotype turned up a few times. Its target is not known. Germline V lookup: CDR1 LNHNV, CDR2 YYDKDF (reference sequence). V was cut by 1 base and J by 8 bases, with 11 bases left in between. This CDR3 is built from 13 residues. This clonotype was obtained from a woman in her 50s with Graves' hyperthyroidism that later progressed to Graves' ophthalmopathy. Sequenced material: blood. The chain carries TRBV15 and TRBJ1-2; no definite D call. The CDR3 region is CATSRVSSAGYTF. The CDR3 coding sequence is TGTGCCACCAGCAGAGTTTCCAGCGCGGGCTACACCTTC.